The 21 T cell receptor beta chains below come from one sample, sequenced in a study of blood T cell repertoires in COVID-19. The table came from immunoSEQ multiplex PCR; TCRdb's copy has only in-frame clones and leaves some out. The sample holds approximately 160,000 clones; approximately 80% are singletons and the top ten take roughly 6%. The sequencing input was PBMCs or T cells enriched from blood (not recorded which). These receptor sequences come from a man aged 35 to 55 who had recovered from COVID-19.

This clone was counted between two and nine times. The rearrangement links TRBV11-2 to TRBJ1-2; 8 nucleotides agree with TRBD1. CDR1 is SGHAT, CDR2 FQNNGV, per germline. The CDR3 is made up of 15 amino acids. Losses at the gene ends were 1 base for V and 0 bases for J; bases not matched to a gene: 1. CDR3 nucleotide sequence: TGTGCCAGCAGCTTAGGACAGGGGCCTAACTATGGCTACACCTTC. This sequence encodes CASSLGQGPNYGYTF.

The chain has TRBV3-1 (or the pseudogene TRBV3-2) and TRBJ1-4; D uncertain. With 3 bases removed from V and 2 bases from J, the gap between germline ends came to 10 bases. From germline, CDR1 is LGHDT and CDR2 YNNKEL (reference sequence). This CDR3 region has 15 residues. The DNA of the CDR3 is TGTGCCAGCAGCCAGAACCGCCAGACTAATGAAAAACTGTTTTTT. Its translation is CASSQNRQTNEKLFF.

This clone was seen just once. This chain links TRBV19 with TRBJ2-1; D may be TRBD2 (7 bases). Trimming pared 1 base from V and 8 bases from J, leaving 12 bases between. The CDR3 totals 14 residues. CDR1 is LNHDA and CDR2 is SQIVND in the germline V gene (reference sequence). The CDR3 here is CASSIAGGQHEQFF. DNA of the CDR3: TGTGCCAGTAGTATAGCGGGGGGCCAGCATGAGCAGTTCTTC. Based on the CDR3 plus reference TRBV19 and TRBJ2-1, the full variable domain is DGGITQSPKYLFRKEGQNVTLSCEQNLNHDAMYWYRQDPGQGLRLIYYSQIVNDFQKGDIAEGYSVSREKKESFPLTVTSAQKNPTAFYLCASSIAGGQHEQFFGPGTRLTVL.

The CDR3 here is CARPPLTPENEKLFF. For the CDR3, the DNA is TGCGCCAGGCCCCCACTGACTCCGGAAAATGAAAAACTGTTTTTT. The V call is TRBV5-1, the J call TRBJ1-4; D is unclear. The CDR3 loop spans 15 amino acids. V lost 8 bases to trimming and J lost 5 bases, with 19 bases between them. The germline V gene encodes CDR1 SGHRS and CDR2 YFSETQ.

The chain links TRBV18 to TRBJ1-5; D may be TRBD1 (5 bases). The CDR3 length is 13 residues. Germline V gene data show CDR1 as KGHSH and CDR2 as LQKENI. Between the trimmed V and J ends, which lost 0 bases and 9 bases, there was a span of 9 bases. CDR3 bases: TGTGCCAGCTCACCACCGCAGGGCCGGCCCCAGCATTTT. Amino acids: CASSPPQGRPQHF. Combining the CDR3 with reference TRBV18 and TRBJ1-5 gives the whole variable domain NAGVMQNPRHLVRRRGQEARLRCSPMKGHSHVYWYRQLPEEGLKFMVYLQKENIIDESGMPKERFSAEFPKEGPSILRIQQVVRGDSAAYFCASSPPQGRPQHFGDGTRLSIL.

This chain connects TRBV18 to TRBJ1-1; D is possibly TRBD1 (6 bases). The CDR3 spans 17 residues. Trimming took off 2 bases at V and 4 bases at J, with 20 bases between the two ends. Germline V CDR1 and CDR2: KGHSH, LQKENI. CDR3 loop: CASSPLSPAGAGTEAFF. The DNA of the CDR3 is TGTGCCAGCTCACCATTAAGTCCGGCAGGGGCTGGCACTGAAGCTTTCTTT.

The chain combines TRBV19 with TRBJ1-6; TRBD1 matches at 9 bases. Germline V gene lookup returns CDR1 LNHDA and CDR2 SQIVND (reference sequence). This CDR3 has 15 amino acids. The V and J ends lost 4 bases and 7 bases, in that order; junction bases with no gene match: 5. The CDR3 sequence: CASSTNRGQNSPLHF. In nucleotides, the CDR3 is TGTGCCAGTAGTACAAACAGGGGGCAGAATTCACCCCTCCACTTT. Combining the CDR3 with reference TRBV19 and TRBJ1-6 gives the whole variable domain DGGITQSPKYLFRKEGQNVTLSCEQNLNHDAMYWYRQDPGQGLRLIYYSQIVNDFQKGDIAEGYSVSREKKESFPLTVTSAQKNPTAFYLCASSTNRGQNSPLHFGNGTRLTVT.

The gene calls are TRBV25-1 and TRBJ1-5, with D uncertain. Germline CDR1 MGHDK, CDR2 SYGVNS. Trimming removed 3 bases at V and 6 bases at J, with 18 bases between. The length of the CDR3 is 16 residues. CDR3 sequence (DNA): TGTGCCAGCAGTGATGGTTCGTCGTCCCCCGGTCAGCCCCAGCATTTT. Translated: CASSDGSSSPGQPQHF.

The CDR3 DNA follows: TGTGCCAGCAGTCTCCGGGGGGGCTACGAGCAGTACGTC. The encoded protein is CASSLRGGYEQYV. The chain is built from TRBV6-5 and TRBJ2-7; 8 bases align to TRBD2. Germline CDR1 and CDR2: MNHEY and SVGAGI. With V trimmed by 5 bases and J by 3 bases, 3 bases remained unmatched. The CDR3 extends over 13 amino acids.

The gene calls are TRBV19 and TRBJ2-2; D is possibly TRBD1 (6 bases). CDR1 is LNHDA and CDR2 is SQIVND in the germline V gene (reference sequence). This CDR3 region has 12 residues. V was clipped by 3 bases and J by 7 bases, with 6 bases between them. CDR3 nucleotide sequence: TGTGCCAGTAGTATCAGGGGCGGGGAGCTGTTTTTT. Its translation: CASSIRGGELFF. Using reference TRBV19 and TRBJ2-2 for the parts outside the CDR3, the full variable domain is DGGITQSPKYLFRKEGQNVTLSCEQNLNHDAMYWYRQDPGQGLRLIYYSQIVNDFQKGDIAEGYSVSREKKESFPLTVTSAQKNPTAFYLCASSIRGGELFFGEGSRLTVL.

The CDR3 nucleotides are TGTGCCAGCTCACCTGCACTAGCGGGGGGTAAAGAGACCCAGTACTTC. This translates into CASSPALAGGKETQYF. V and J are TRBV18 and TRBJ2-5, with 12 bases that match TRBD2. CDR1 KGHSH and CDR2 LQKENI come from the germline V gene. The CDR3 extends over 16 amino acids. The ends lost 3 bases at V and 3 bases at J; junction bases unmatched: 5. Variable domain in full (rest from reference TRBV18 and TRBJ2-5): NAGVMQNPRHLVRRRGQEARLRCSPMKGHSHVYWYRQLPEEGLKFMVYLQKENIIDESGMPKERFSAEFPKEGPSILRIQQVVRGDSAAYFCASSPALAGGKETQYFGPGTRLLVL.

J is TRBJ2-1 and V is TRBV11-3; 12 bases fit TRBD2. CDR1 and CDR2 from the germline V gene are SGHNT and YENEEA. The CDR3 spans 18 residues. Trimming at V came to 5 bases and at J to 5 bases, leaving 13 bases not matched to a gene. The CDR3 DNA sequence: TGTGCCAGCAGCCCGACTAGCGGGGGACCACCTCCCCACAATGAGCAGTTCTTC. Encoded protein: CASSPTSGGPPPHNEQFF.

The J gene is TRBJ1-5, the V gene TRBV7-6, with 9 bases that match TRBD1. V dropped 5 bases and J dropped 9; count of bases not matched to a gene: 8. The CDR3 loop spans 14 amino acids. CDR1 SGHVS and CDR2 FNYEAQ come from the germline V gene. The CDR3 reads CASSPGTGRGPQHF. In DNA form, the CDR3 reads TGTGCCAGCAGCCCCGGGACAGGGAGAGGGCCCCAGCATTTT.

A single count supports this clone. CDR3 in amino acids: CASSVTRTSADTQYF. CDR3 in DNA: TGTGCCAGCAGCGTGACCCGCACTAGCGCAGATACGCAGTATTTT. The V and J genes are TRBV9 and TRBJ2-3; TRBD2 aligns across 7 bases. Trimming removed 2 bases from V and 4 bases from J; junction bases left unmatched: 7. Looked up from germline, CDR1 is SGDLS and CDR2 is YYNGEE. The CDR3 covers 15 residues.

This chain joins TRBV6-5 and TRBJ1-1; D possibly corresponds to TRBD1 (5 bases). Trimming pared 7 bases from V and 4 bases from J, leaving 19 bases between. Looked up from germline, CDR1 is MNHEY and CDR2 is SVGAGI. The CDR3 covers 15 residues. The CDR3, as DNA: TGTGCCAGCACCATCTACGTCGGGGGGGTCACTGAAGCTTTCTTT. Amino acid sequence: CASTIYVGGVTEAFF.

The chain combines TRBV30 with TRBJ2-7, with 12 bases matching TRBD1. J lost 3 bases, V lost 2 bases, and 5 bases had no gene match. CDR3 length: 15 amino acids. In germline, CDR1 is GTSNPN, CDR2 SVGIG (reference sequence). The CDR3 DNA sequence: TGTGCCTGGAGTCATGGGACAGGGGGCCGCTACGAGCAGTACTTC. The encoded protein is CAWSHGTGGRYEQYF.

This sequence joins TRBV9 and TRBJ1-4; 9 nucleotides agree with TRBD1. Trimming cost V 4 bases and J 7 bases; bases outside gene matches: 5. Germline values: CDR1 SGDLS, CDR2 YYNGEE. The CDR3 loop spans 14 amino acids. Here the CDR3 reads CASSHRGQGEKLFF. In DNA form, the CDR3 reads TGTGCCAGCAGCCACAGGGGGCAGGGTGAAAAACTGTTTTTT.

DNA for the CDR3: TGTGCCAGCAGCGTAGGACAAGCAGGCTCACCCCTCCACTTT. Its protein is CASSVGQAGSPLHF. The gene calls are TRBV9 and TRBJ1-6, with D unresolved. The CDR3 contains 14 residues. The germline V gene encodes CDR1 SGDLS and CDR2 YYNGEE. Trimming took off 0 bases at V and 10 bases at J, with 11 bases between the two ends.

The chain employs TRBV19 and TRBJ2-1, with D unclear. This CDR3 is 13 amino acids long. Germline lookup yields CDR1 LNHDA and CDR2 SQIVND (reference sequence). Trimming left V 1 base short and J 2 bases short, with 3 bases between. This CDR3 reads CASSIVTYNEQFF. CDR3 DNA: TGTGCCAGTAGTATAGTCACCTACAATGAGCAGTTCTTC.

V is TRBV5-6 and J is TRBJ2-2; tentative D call: TRBD2 (5 bases). V was trimmed by 4 bases and J by 2 bases, leaving 9 bases between them. Germline V gene sequence: CDR1 SGHDT, CDR2 YYEEEE. CDR3 length equals 14 residues. The CDR3, as DNA: TGTGCCAGCAGCCGAGGACTCAACACCGGGGAGCTGTTTTTT. It specifies CASSRGLNTGELFF.

This chain joins TRBV5-1 and TRBJ1-3; D ambiguous. V was cut by 7 bases and J by 0 bases, with 14 bases left in between. This CDR3 comprises 15 residues. The germline V gene has CDR1 SGHRS and CDR2 YFSETQ. DNA for the CDR3: TGCGCCAGCCGGTTCGGGGTTAACTCTGGAAACACCATATATTTT. This gives the protein CASRFGVNSGNTIYF.